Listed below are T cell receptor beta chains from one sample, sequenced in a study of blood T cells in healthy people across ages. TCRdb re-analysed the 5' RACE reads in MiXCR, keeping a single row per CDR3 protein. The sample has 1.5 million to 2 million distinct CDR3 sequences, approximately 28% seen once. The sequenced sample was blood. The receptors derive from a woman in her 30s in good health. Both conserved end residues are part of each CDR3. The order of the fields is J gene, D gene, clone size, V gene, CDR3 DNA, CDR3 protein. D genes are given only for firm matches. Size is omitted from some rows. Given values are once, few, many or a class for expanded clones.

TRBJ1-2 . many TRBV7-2 TGTGCCAGCAGCTTAGCTCGGGATAACTATGGCTACACCTTC CASSLARDNYGYTF
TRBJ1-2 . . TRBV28 TGTGCCAGCACCCTAGGGGGGGTACACTATGGCTACACCTTC CASTLGGVHYGYTF
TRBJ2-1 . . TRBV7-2 TGTGCCAGCAGCTTAGGGCGGGACGGCCACAATGAGCAGTTCTTC CASSLGRDGHNEQFF
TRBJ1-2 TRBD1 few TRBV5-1 TGCGCCAGCAGGACATCCCGGGACAGCTACTATGGCTACACCTTC CASRTSRDSYYGYTF
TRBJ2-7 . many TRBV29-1 TGCAGCGCACAACAGGGTTGGGAGCAGTACTTC CSAQQGWEQYF
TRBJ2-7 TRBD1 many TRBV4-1 TGCGCCAGCAGCCAAGGCGGACAGGGGTCCTACGAGCAGTACTTC CASSQGGQGSYEQYF
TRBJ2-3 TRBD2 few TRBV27 TGTGCCAGCAGTTTATCAGGACTAGCGGGGGCAGATACGCAGTATTTT CASSLSGLAGADTQYF
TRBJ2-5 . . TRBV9 TGTGCCAGCAGCGTAGGGGATGGGGCAGGCTTGTCACAAGAGACCCAGTACTTC CASSVGDGAGLSQETQYF
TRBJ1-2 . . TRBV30 TGTGCCTGGATGGTGGGGAACTATGGCTACACCTTC CAWMVGNYGYTF
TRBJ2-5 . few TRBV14 TGTGCCAGCAGCCAAGGCTTAGGACGGCCCGCCGGGGAGACCCAGTACTTC CASSQGLGRPAGETQYF
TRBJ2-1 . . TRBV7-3 TGTGCCGGCAGCTTAGTTCTAACTACCTACAATGAGCAGTTCTTC CAGSLVLTTYNEQFF
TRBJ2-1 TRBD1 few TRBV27 TGTGCCAGCAGGATACTCACGGGACAGGCGTACAATGAGCAGTTCTTC CASRILTGQAYNEQFF
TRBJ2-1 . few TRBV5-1 TGCGCCAGCAGCTTTTTTCCGGGTATGGATAATGAGCAGTTCTTC CASSFFPGMDNEQFF
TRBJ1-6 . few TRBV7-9 TGTGCCAGCAGCTTAGCCCGACTATCACCCCTCCACTTT CASSLARLSPLHF
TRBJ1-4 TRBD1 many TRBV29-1 TGCAGCGTAAGGAAAGACAGGGGCTCTGAAAAACTGTTTTTT CSVRKDRGSEKLFF
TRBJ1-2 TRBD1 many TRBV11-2 TGTGCCAGCAACCCCGGGACAGGATATGGCTACACCTTC CASNPGTGYGYTF
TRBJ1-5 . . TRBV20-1 TGCAGTGCTGTGCCGGGAGCTAGCAATCAGCCCCAGCATTTT CSAVPGASNQPQHF
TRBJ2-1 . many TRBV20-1 TGCAGTGCTTCCAGGCCTAAAGGGGACTACAATGAGCAGTTCTTC CSASRPKGDYNEQFF
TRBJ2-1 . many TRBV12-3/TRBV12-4 TGTGCCAGCAGTCGCCCCCTGGGCGGGACGGACAATGAGCAGTTCTTC CASSRPLGGTDNEQFF
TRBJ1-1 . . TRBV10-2 TGCGCCAGCGGAAGGGCAGGAGGGGGCACTGAAGCTTTCTTT CASGRAGGGTEAFF
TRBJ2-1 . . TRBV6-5 TGTGCCAGCAGTTACAATAAGTGGGTGGGAGGTGAGCAGTTCTTC CASSYNKWVGGEQFF
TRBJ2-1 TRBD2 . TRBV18 TGTGCCAACTCACCAGCGGGACTAGCGGGAAACAATGAGCAGTTATTC CANSPAGLAGNNEQLF
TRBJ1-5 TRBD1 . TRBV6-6 TGTGCCAGCAGAGCCCCGGACAGGAAAAATCAGCCCCAGCATTTT CASRAPDRKNQPQHF
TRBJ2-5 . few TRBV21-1 TGTGCCAGCAGCAACCCTAGACCCGTCGCCCAAGAGACCCAGTACTTC CASSNPRPVAQETQYF
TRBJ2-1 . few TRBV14 TGTGCCAGCAGCCAACAGCGGGTGAGGTACAATGAGCAGTTCTTC CASSQQRVRYNEQFF
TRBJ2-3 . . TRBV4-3 TGCGCCAGCAGCCAAGGTTTCGACTTATTGACTGTCTACACGGGCGGAACAGATACGCAGTATTTT CASSQGFDLLTVYTGGTDTQYF
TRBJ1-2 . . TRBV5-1 TGCGCCAGCAGCTTGGAGGACAGAAACTACACCTTC CASSLEDRNYTF
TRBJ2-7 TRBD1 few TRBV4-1 TGCGCCAGCAGCCAAGGTGGATATCGGGACAGTTCCTACGAGCAGTACTTC CASSQGGYRDSSYEQYF
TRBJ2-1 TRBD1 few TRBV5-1 TGCGCCAGCAGTCCACCGAGCGGGACAGGGTCCTACAATGAGCAGTTCTTC CASSPPSGTGSYNEQFF
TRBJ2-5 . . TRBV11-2 TGTGCCAGCAGCTTAAGTCCGGAGATTATTCAAGAGACCCAGTACTTC CASSLSPEIIQETQYF
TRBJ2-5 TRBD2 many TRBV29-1 TGCAGCGTCGCGGCCAGGGCGGGGGGCCTAGAGACCCAGTACTTC CSVAARAGGLETQYF
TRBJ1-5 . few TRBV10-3 TGTGCCATCAGTGACCGGGGGGCTGGACAGCCCCAGCATTTT CAISDRGAGQPQHF
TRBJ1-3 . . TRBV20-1 TGCAGTGGTACACAGGGCGGAAACACCATATATTTT CSGTQGGNTIYF
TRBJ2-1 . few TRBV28 TGTGCCAGCAGTCAGATGGGCGGGGTATCCTACAATGAGCAGTTCTTC CASSQMGGVSYNEQFF
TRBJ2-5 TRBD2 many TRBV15 TGTGCCACCAGGAGACTAGCGGGGTTTGAGACCCAGTACTTC CATRRLAGFETQYF
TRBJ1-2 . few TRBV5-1 TGCGCCAGCAGCTATGAGTCGTCAGGGTATGGCTACACCTTC CASSYESSGYGYTF
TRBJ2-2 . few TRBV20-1 TGCAGTGCTAGCGCTTCGGGACATAACACCGGGGAGCTGTTTTTT CSASASGHNTGELFF
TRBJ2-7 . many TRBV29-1 TGCAGCGTGAGCCTTTCGGGGGAGCAGTACTTC CSVSLSGEQYF
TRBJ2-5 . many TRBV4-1 TGCGCCAGCAGCCACCCATCTGTAGGAGAGACCCAGTACTTC CASSHPSVGETQYF
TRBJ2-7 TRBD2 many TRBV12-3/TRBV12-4 TGTGCCAGCAGTTTGGGGCCTAGCGGGGAGACCGGGTACGAGCAGTACTTC CASSLGPSGETGYEQYF
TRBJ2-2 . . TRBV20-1 TGCAGTGCTAGAGATTCGACGAACACCGGGGAGCTGTTTTTT CSARDSTNTGELFF
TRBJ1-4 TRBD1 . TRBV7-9 TGTGCCAGCAGCTACGGGACAGGGTTCGACGAAAAACTGTTTTTT CASSYGTGFDEKLFF
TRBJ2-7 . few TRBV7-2 TGTGCCAGCAGCTCTCCTGAAGAGGTCTACGAGCAGTACTTC CASSSPEEVYEQYF
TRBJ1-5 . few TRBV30 TGTGCCTGCTTTCCTGGGCAGCCCCAGCATTTT CACFPGQPQHF
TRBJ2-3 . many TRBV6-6 TGTGCCAGCAGTTATCCCACTGGTGGCACAGATACGCAGTATTTT CASSYPTGGTDTQYF
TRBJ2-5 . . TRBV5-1 TGCGCCAGCAGCTGGGTGGCTAGCGACGAGACCCAGTACTTC CASSWVASDETQYF
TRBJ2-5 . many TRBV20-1 TGCAGTGCTGAGTTGAGGGAGACCCAGTACTTC CSAELRETQYF
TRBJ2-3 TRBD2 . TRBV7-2 TGTGCCAGCAGCTCGACTAGCGGGAGTGGTACGCAGTATTTT CASSSTSGSGTQYF
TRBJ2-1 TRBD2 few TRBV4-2 TGTGCCAGCAGCCAAACCCTACTAGCGGGGGAGAGCTACAATGAGCAGTTCTTC CASSQTLLAGESYNEQFF
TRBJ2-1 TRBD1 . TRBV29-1 TGCAGCGTAAATTCAGGGACAGGACTTAGCTCCTACAATGAGCAGTTCTTC CSVNSGTGLSSYNEQFF
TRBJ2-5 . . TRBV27 TGTGCCAGCAGATTCGGACAAACGGGACGGGAGACCCAGTACTTC CASRFGQTGRETQYF
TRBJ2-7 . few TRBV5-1 TGCGCCAGCAGCTTCAAGCGGAATCTACTATCGCTTGGTTACGAGCAGTACTTC CASSFKRNLLSLGYEQYF
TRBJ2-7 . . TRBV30 TGTGCCTCTCGGGATCGCATGGGAGGAGGGAATCTAGGTATGTCCTACGAGCAGTACTTC CASRDRMGGGNLGMSYEQYF
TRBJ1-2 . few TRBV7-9 TGTGCCAGCAGCCCTCCCAGATTGGTTCACTATGGCTACACCTTC CASSPPRLVHYGYTF
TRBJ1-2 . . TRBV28 TGTGCCGGCAGTTTTGGGGGCGAGGATGGCTACACCTTC CAGSFGGEDGYTF
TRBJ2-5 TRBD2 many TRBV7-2 TGTGCCAGCAGCTTAGCGCTACTAGCGGGGGGCGGCGAGACCCAGTACTTC CASSLALLAGGGETQYF
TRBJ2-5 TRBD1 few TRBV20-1 TGCAGTGCTCTCCAGACAGGGGGCGCCGAAGAGACCCAGTACTTC CSALQTGGAEETQYF